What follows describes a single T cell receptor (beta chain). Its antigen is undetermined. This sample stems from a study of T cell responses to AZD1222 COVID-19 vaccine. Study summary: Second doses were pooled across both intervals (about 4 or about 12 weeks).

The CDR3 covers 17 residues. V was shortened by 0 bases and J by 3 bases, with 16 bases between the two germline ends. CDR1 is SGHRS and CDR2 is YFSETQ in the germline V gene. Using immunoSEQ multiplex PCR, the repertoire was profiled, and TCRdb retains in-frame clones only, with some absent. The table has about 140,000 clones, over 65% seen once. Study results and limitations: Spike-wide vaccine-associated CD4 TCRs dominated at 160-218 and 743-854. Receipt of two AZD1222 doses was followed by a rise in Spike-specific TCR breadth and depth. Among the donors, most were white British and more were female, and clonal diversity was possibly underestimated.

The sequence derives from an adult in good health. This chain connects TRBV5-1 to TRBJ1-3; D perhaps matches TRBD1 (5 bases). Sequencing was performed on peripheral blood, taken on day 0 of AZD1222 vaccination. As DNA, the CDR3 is TGCGCCAGCAGCTTGGCCACCCCAGGGACGGGTGGAAACACCATATATTTT. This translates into CASSLATPGTGGNTIYF.